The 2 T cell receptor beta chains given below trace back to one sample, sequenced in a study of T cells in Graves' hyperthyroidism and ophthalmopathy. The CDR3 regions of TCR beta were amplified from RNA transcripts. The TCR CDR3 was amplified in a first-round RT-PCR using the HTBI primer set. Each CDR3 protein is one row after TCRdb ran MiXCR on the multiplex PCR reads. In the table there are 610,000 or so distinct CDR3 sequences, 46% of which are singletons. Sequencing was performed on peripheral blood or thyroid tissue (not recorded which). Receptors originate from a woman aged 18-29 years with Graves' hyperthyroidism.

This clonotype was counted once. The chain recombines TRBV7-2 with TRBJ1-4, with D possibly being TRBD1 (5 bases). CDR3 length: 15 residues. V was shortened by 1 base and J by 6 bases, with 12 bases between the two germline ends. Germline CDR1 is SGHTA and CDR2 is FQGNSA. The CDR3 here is CASSLVSRGDEKLFF. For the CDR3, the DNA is TGTGCCAGCAGCTTAGTCAGTAGGGGTGATGAAAAACTGTTTTTT.

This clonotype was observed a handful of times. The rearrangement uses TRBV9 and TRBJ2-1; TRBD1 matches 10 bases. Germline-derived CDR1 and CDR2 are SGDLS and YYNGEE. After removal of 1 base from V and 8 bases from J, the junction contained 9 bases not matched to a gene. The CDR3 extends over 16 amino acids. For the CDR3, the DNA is TGTGCCAGCAGCGTATCGGCCGGGACAGGGGATCATGAGCAGTTCTTC. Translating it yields CASSVSAGTGDHEQFF.